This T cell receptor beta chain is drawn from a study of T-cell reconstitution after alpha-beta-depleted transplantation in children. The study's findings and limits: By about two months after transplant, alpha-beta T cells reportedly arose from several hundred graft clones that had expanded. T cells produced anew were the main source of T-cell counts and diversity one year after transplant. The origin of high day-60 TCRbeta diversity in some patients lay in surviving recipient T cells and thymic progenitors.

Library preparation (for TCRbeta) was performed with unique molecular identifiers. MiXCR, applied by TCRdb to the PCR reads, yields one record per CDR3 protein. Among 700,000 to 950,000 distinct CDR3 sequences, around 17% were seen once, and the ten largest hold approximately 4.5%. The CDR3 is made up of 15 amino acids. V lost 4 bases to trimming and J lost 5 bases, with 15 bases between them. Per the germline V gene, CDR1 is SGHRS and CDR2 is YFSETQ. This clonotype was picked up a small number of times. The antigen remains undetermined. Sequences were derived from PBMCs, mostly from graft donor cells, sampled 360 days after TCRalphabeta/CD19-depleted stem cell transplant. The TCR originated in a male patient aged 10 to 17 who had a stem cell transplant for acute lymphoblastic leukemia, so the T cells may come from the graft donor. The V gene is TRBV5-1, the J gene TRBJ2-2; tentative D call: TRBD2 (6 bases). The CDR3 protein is CASSRGHGRTGELFF. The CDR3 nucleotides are TGCGCCAGCAGCCGTGGACATGGGAGGACCGGGGAGCTGTTTTTT.